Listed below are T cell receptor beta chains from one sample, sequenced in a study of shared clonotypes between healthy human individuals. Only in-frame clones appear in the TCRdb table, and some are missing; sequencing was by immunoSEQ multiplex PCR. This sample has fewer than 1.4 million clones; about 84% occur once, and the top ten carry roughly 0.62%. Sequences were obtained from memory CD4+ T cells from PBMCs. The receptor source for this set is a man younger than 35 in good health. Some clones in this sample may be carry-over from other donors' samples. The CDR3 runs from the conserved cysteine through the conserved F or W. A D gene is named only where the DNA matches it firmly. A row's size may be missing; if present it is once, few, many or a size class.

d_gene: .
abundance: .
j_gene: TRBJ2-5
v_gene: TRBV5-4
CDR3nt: TGTGCCAGCAGCTTGGGTTTTCAAGAGACCCAGTACTTC
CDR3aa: CASSLGFQETQYF

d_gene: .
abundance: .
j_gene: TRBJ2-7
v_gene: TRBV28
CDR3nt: TGTGCCACCTTTACCGGGACCCCCTACGAGCAGTACTTC
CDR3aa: CATFTGTPYEQYF

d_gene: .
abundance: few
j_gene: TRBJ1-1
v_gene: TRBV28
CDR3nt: TGTGCCAGCAGCCCCGTCTCTTTCCAAAGCCTAATGAACACTGAAGCTTTCTTT
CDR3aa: CASSPVSFQSLMNTEAFF

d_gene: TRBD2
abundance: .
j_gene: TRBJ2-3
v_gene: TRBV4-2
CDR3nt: TGTGCCAGCAGCCAAGATCTGTACGGCGGGAGGGCCAGCACAGATACGCAGTATTTT
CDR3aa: CASSQDLYGGRASTDTQYF

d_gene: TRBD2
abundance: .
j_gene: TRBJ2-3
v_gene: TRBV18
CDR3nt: TGTGCCAGCTCACCCCTCGGACTAGCGGGAGGGCCGGGGACAGATACGCAGTATTTT
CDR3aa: CASSPLGLAGGPGTDTQYF

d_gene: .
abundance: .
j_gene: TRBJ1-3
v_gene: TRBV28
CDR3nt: TGTGCCAGCAGTCCGCTAGGGGTAATTGGAAACACCATATATTTT
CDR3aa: CASSPLGVIGNTIYF

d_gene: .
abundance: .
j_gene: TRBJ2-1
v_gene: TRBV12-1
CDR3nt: TGTGCCAGCAGCCTGAAACGACTAGTAAGCTCCTACAATGAGCAGTTCTTC
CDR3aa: CASSLKRLVSSYNEQFF

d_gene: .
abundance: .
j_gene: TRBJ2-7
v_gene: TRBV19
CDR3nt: TGTGCCAGTAGTCCCCAGGGAGGCGCCTACGAGCAGTACTTC
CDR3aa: CASSPQGGAYEQYF

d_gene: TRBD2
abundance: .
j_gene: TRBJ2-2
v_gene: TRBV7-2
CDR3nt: TGTGCCAGCAGCTCACAGCTAGCGGGAGCCGGCGGGGAGCTGTTTTTT
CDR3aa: CASSSQLAGAGGELFF

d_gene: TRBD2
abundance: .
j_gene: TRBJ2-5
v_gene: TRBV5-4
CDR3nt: TGTGCCAGCAGCCGGGGGACTAGCGGGATGAACCAAGAGACCCAGTACTTC
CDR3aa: CASSRGTSGMNQETQYF

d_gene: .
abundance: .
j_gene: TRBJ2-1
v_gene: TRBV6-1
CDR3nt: TGTGCCAGCAGTGAGCGGAGGGACCCCGGGTTCTTC
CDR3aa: CASSERRDPGFF

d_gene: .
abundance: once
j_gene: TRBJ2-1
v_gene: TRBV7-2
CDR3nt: TGTGCCAGCAGCTTAGTGGGTAGGGTGGCGAATGAGCAGTTCTTC
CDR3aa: CASSLVGRVANEQFF

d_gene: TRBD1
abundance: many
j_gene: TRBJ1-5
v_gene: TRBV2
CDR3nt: TGTGCCAGCACCCGGGACAGGCCCTATAGCAATCAGCCCCAGCATTTT
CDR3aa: CASTRDRPYSNQPQHF

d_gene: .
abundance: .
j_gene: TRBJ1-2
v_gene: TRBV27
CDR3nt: TGTGCCAGTCAATCGAACTACGGCTATGGCTACACCTTC
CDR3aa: CASQSNYGYGYTF

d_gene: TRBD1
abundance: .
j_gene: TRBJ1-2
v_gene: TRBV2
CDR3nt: TGTGCCAGCAGTGGGACAGGGGCCAACTATGGCTACACCTTC
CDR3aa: CASSGTGANYGYTF

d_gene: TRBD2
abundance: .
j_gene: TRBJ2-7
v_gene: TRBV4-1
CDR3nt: TGCGCCAGCAGCGCAACCCCATATCTCGGACTAGCGGGAGGGATTGACTACGAGCAGTACTTC
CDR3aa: CASSATPYLGLAGGIDYEQYF

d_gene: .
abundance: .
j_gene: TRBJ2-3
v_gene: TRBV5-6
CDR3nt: TGTGCCAGCACCCAACAATCGGGTACGCAGTATTTT
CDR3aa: CASTQQSGTQYF

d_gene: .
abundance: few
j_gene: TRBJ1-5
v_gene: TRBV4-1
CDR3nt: TGCGCCAGCAGCCATCACCGGGACGTTCTTAAGGGGCCCCAGCATTTT
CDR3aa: CASSHHRDVLKGPQHF

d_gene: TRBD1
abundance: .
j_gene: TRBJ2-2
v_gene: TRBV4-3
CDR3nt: TGCGCCAGCAGCCCAGAGGGGGCGACGGGCGGGGAGCTGTTTTTT
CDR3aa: CASSPEGATGGELFF

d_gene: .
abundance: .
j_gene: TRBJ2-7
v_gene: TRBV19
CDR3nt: TGTGCCAGTAGTATAGGACGAGAATTGGACGAGCAGTACTTC
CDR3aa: CASSIGRELDEQYF

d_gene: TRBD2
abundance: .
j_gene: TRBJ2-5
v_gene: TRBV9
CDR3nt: TGTGCCAGCAGCGTAGGAGGACTAGCGGGAGGTCAAGAGACCCAGTACTTC
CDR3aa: CASSVGGLAGGQETQYF

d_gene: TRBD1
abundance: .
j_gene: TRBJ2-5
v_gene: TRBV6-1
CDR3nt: TGTGCCAGCAGGCAGGGGGATGTTCGAGAGACCCAGTACTTC
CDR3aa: CASRQGDVRETQYF

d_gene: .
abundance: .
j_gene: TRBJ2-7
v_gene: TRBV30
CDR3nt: TGTGCCTGGGGAGGGACTGTGTTTTTGTACTTC
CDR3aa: CAWGGTVFLYF

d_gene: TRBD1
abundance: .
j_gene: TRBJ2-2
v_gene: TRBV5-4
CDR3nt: TGTGCCAGCAGTTTGACAGGGACCGCCGGGGAGCTGTTTTTT
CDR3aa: CASSLTGTAGELFF

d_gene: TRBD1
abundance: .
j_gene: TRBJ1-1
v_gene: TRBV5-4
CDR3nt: TGTGCCAGCAGCGCAGCCGGGACAGGCGGCACTGAAGCTTTCTTT
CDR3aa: CASSAAGTGGTEAFF